The present TCR beta chain was sequenced within a study of blood T cell repertoires in COVID-19. The protocol was immunoSEQ multiplex PCR, while the TCRdb copy is restricted to in-frame clones and leaves out a portion. The table has about 320,000 clones, under 90% seen once. The specimen sequenced was PBMCs or T cells enriched from blood (not recorded which). This clonotype was obtained from a man in his sixties who had recovered from COVID-19.

CDR3: CASSGNGRNNEKLFF. The CDR3 nucleotides are TGTGCCAGCAGCGGCAACGGCAGGAATAATGAAAAACTGTTTTTT. The chain links TRBV7-6 to TRBJ1-4; D is unresolved. This CDR3 has 15 amino acids. The V gene lost 5 bases and the J gene lost 4 bases, with 14 bases spanning the gap. Germline CDR1 SGHVS, CDR2 FNYEAQ.